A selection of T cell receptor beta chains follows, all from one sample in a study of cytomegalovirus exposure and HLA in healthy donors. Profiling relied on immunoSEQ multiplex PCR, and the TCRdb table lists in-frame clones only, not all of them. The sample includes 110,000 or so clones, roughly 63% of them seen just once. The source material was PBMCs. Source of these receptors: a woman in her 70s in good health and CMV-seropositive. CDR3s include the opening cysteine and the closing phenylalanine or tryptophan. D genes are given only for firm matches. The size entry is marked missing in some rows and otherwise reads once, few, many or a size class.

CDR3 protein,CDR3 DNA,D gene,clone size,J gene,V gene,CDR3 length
CSAGGGDTQYF,TGCAGTGCGGGAGGCGGAGATACGCAGTATTTT,-,-,TRBJ2-3,TRBV20-1,11
CASSLDRGEAFF,TGTGCCAGCAGCTTAGACAGAGGGGAAGCTTTCTTT,-,once,TRBJ1-1,TRBV7-2,12
CASSLAPGNTDTQYF,TGTGCCAGCAGCTTAGCACCGGGGAACACAGATACGCAGTATTTT,-,few,TRBJ2-3,TRBV7-8,15
CASSLLEEQYF,TGTGCCAGCAGCCTATTAGAGGAGCAGTACTTC,-,-,TRBJ2-7,TRBV5-4,11
CASSPLRGNTEAFF,TGTGCCAGCTCACCCCTCCGGGGGAACACTGAAGCTTTCTTT,-,-,TRBJ1-1,TRBV18,14
CAWSVYPGRNSPLHF,TGTGCCTGGAGTGTTTATCCGGGGAGGAATTCACCCCTCCACTTT,-,-,TRBJ1-6,TRBV30,15
CASSWGLAGGRDEQFF,TGTGCCAGCAGCTGGGGACTAGCGGGGGGGAGAGATGAGCAGTTCTTC,TRBD2,few,TRBJ2-1,TRBV7-6,16
CASSPLAGGPYNEQFF,TGTGCCAGCTCACCTCTAGCGGGGGGCCCTTACAATGAGCAGTTCTTC,TRBD2,once,TRBJ2-1,TRBV18,16
CASSVVPGWDSPLHF,TGTGCCAGCAGCGTAGTTCCAGGGTGGGATTCACCCCTCCACTTT,-,-,TRBJ1-6,TRBV9,15
CASSDQIGTGEKLFF,TGTGCCAGCAGCGATCAGATAGGGACAGGGGAAAAACTGTTTTTT,TRBD1,once,TRBJ1-4,TRBV9,15
CASRGTSGGTDTQYF,TGTGCCAGCAGAGGGACTAGCGGGGGGACAGATACGCAGTATTTT,TRBD2,-,TRBJ2-3,TRBV6-1,15
CASSQDARGSGSPLHF,TGCGCCAGCAGCCAAGACGCAAGGGGCTCGGGTTCACCCCTCCACTTT,-,-,TRBJ1-6,TRBV4-3,16
CASSYRGRETQYF,TGTGCCAGCAGCTACAGGGGGCGAGAGACCCAGTACTTC,TRBD1,-,TRBJ2-5,TRBV11-2,13
CASRGNSYEQYF,TGTGCCAGCAGGGGCAACTCCTACGAGCAGTACTTC,-,once,TRBJ2-7,TRBV2,12
CSVEGTGNSGANVLTF,TGCAGCGTTGAGGGGACAGGCAATTCTGGGGCCAACGTCCTGACTTTC,TRBD1,-,TRBJ2-6,TRBV29-1,16
CAWSVRDNEQFF,TGTGCCTGGAGTGTACGGGACAATGAGCAGTTCTTC,-,-,TRBJ2-1,TRBV30,12
CAWSRAGRGRGNEQFF,TGTGCCTGGAGCCGGGCTGGGCGGGGTCGGGGCAATGAGCAGTTCTTC,-,-,TRBJ2-1,TRBV30,16
CASSLRRRAFF,TGTGCCAGCAGCCTCCGACGCAGGGCTTTCTTT,-,-,TRBJ1-1,TRBV14,11
CASSSLMVPTDGYTF,TGTGCCAGTAGTAGTCTTATGGTGCCCACGGATGGCTACACCTTC,-,-,TRBJ1-2,TRBV19,15
CASSQQVGYGYTF,TGTGCCAGCAGCCAACAGGTTGGCTATGGCTACACCTTC,-,-,TRBJ1-2,TRBV14,13
CASSSWTSGGLKQYF,TGTGCCAGCAGCTCCTGGACTAGCGGGGGATTGAAGCAGTACTTC,TRBD2,-,TRBJ2-7,TRBV5-6,15
CASSQDRPSGGANEQFF,TGCGCCAGCAGCCAAGACCGCCCTAGCGGGGGGGCCAATGAGCAGTTCTTC,TRBD2,-,TRBJ2-1,TRBV4-1,17
CAWSVQRGDVSTSYYNEQFF,TGTGCCTGGAGTGTACAACGGGGGGATGTTAGTACGTCTTACTACAATGAGCAGTTCTTC,TRBD2,-,TRBJ2-1,TRBV30,20
CASSAAGGNNQPQHF,TGTGCCAGCAGTGCGGCAGGGGGCAACAATCAGCCCCAGCATTTT,TRBD1,-,TRBJ1-5,TRBV6-1,15
CASSGRVWDTEAFF,TGTGCCAGCAGTGGGCGGGTCTGGGACACTGAAGCTTTCTTT,-,-,TRBJ1-1,TRBV6-1,14
CASSFGLAGGTDTQYF,TGCGCCAGCAGCTTCGGACTAGCGGGGGGTACAGATACGCAGTATTTT,TRBD2,-,TRBJ2-3,TRBV4-1,16
CASSLAHPREETQYF,TGTGCCAGCAGCTTAGCGCACCCTCGAGAGGAGACCCAGTACTTC,-,-,TRBJ2-5,TRBV7-9,15
CASSLWERETQYF,TGTGCCAGCAGTTTGTGGGAGCGGGAGACCCAGTACTTC,-,-,TRBJ2-5,TRBV5-4,13
CASSLGDTGTKNGYTF,TGCGCCAGCAGCTTGGGGGACACCGGGACAAAGAATGGCTACACCTTC,-,-,TRBJ1-2,TRBV5-1,16
CASSEEGRGYEKLFF,TGTGCCAGCAGTGAAGAGGGGAGGGGGTATGAAAAACTGTTTTTT,-,-,TRBJ1-4,TRBV2,15
CASSEGATGANVLTF,TGTGCCAGCAGCGAGGGGGCGACTGGGGCCAACGTCCTGACTTTC,TRBD1,-,TRBJ2-6,TRBV2,15
CASSSRDMGNSPLHF,TGCGCCAGCAGCAGCCGGGACATGGGGAATTCACCCCTCCACTTT,-,-,TRBJ1-6,TRBV5-1,15
CASSQETSPLSGYEQYF,TGTGCCAGCAGCCAAGAGACCTCACCCCTGTCGGGCTACGAGCAGTACTTC,-,-,TRBJ2-7,TRBV4-2,17
CASSLAGTEVYEQYF,TGCGCCAGCAGCTTGGCCGGGACAGAAGTCTACGAGCAGTACTTC,TRBD1,-,TRBJ2-7,TRBV5-1,15
CASIPWGGPYNEQFF,TGTGCCAGCATCCCTTGGGGGGGCCCCTACAATGAGCAGTTCTTC,-,-,TRBJ2-1,TRBV5-8,15
CASSGGGLGSYGYTF,TGTGCCAGCAGCGGAGGGGGCCTCGGCTCCTATGGCTACACCTTC,TRBD1,few,TRBJ1-2,TRBV11-2,15
CAWSQSGGEQYF,TGTGCCTGGAGTCAAAGCGGGGGGGAGCAGTACTTC,TRBD2,-,TRBJ2-7,TRBV30,12
CASRDMSSYEQYF,TGCGCCAGCAGGGACATGAGCTCCTACGAGCAGTACTTC,-,-,TRBJ2-7,TRBV4-1,13
CSVDSYLWRDSSTDTQYF,TGCAGCGTTGACTCTTATCTATGGCGGGATTCTAGCACAGATACGCAGTATTTT,-,-,TRBJ2-3,TRBV29-1,18
CASSSRTGFEQYF,TGTGCCAGCAGCTCCCGAACAGGGTTCGAGCAGTACTTC,-,-,TRBJ2-7,TRBV7-2,13
CASSTNSGYGYTF,TGTGCCAGCAGCACTAACTCAGGGTATGGCTACACCTTC,-,-,TRBJ1-2,TRBV7-9,13
CASSFFPGTEAFF,TGTGCCAGCAGCTTTTTTCCGGGGACTGAAGCTTTCTTT,-,-,TRBJ1-1,TRBV11-1,13
CASSEGGTQYF,TGTGCCAGCAGTGAGGGAGGGACGCAGTATTTT,TRBD2,-,TRBJ2-3,TRBV2,11
CASIDPGTGYTEAFF,TGTGCCAGCATTGACCCCGGGACAGGATACACTGAAGCTTTCTTT,TRBD1,few,TRBJ1-1,TRBV6-1,15
CASQGGDDGYTF,TGTGCCTCCCAGGGAGGAGACGATGGCTACACCTTC,-,-,TRBJ1-2,TRBV30,12
CASSPRTGTHEQFF,TGTGCCAGCTCACCACGGACAGGGACGCATGAGCAGTTCTTC,TRBD1,-,TRBJ2-1,TRBV18,14
CASSQEGSSGTDTQYF,TGTGCCAGCAGCCAAGAGGGGTCTAGCGGCACAGATACGCAGTATTTT,-,-,TRBJ2-3,TRBV4-2,16
CASRLQGHEQFF,TGTGCCAGCAGGCTACAGGGGCATGAGCAGTTCTTC,TRBD1,-,TRBJ2-1,TRBV7-6,12
CASSWQGDYGYTF,TGTGCCAGCAGCTGGCAGGGGGACTATGGCTACACCTTC,TRBD1,-,TRBJ1-2,TRBV11-1,13
CASASQAGALGTQYF,TGTGCCAGCGCTTCCCAAGCGGGGGCGCTGGGGACCCAGTACTTC,TRBD2,-,TRBJ2-5,TRBV2,15
CASSEDRVTTGELFF,TGTGCCAGCAGTGAGGACAGGGTGACCACCGGGGAGCTGTTTTTT,TRBD1,few,TRBJ2-2,TRBV28,15
CASSLLAKPYEQYF,TGTGCCAGCAGCTTACTTGCGAAACCCTACGAGCAGTACTTC,-,-,TRBJ2-7,TRBV7-6,14
CASRVGETQYF,TGTGCCAGCAGGGTCGGGGAGACCCAGTACTTC,-,-,TRBJ2-5,TRBV11-2,11
CASSSSGTGAGYTF,TGTGCCAGCAGCTCCTCGGGGACAGGCGCAGGCTACACCTTC,TRBD1,-,TRBJ1-2,TRBV11-2,14
CASTSGGSTYEQYF,TGTGCCAGCACTAGCGGGGGGTCGACCTACGAGCAGTACTTC,TRBD2,-,TRBJ2-7,TRBV6-1,14
CAWRYSGTGIYEQYF,TGTGCCTGGAGATACTCCGGGACAGGGATATACGAGCAGTACTTC,TRBD1,few,TRBJ2-7,TRBV30,15
CASSDRGQFNEKLFF,TGTGCCAGCAGTGACAGGGGGCAGTTTAATGAAAAACTGTTTTTT,TRBD1,-,TRBJ1-4,TRBV6-6,15
CATAGQGNTEAFF,TGTGCCACCGCGGGACAGGGGAACACTGAAGCTTTCTTT,TRBD1,-,TRBJ1-1,TRBV6-5,13
CASSLGTGTTYGYTF,TGCGCCAGCAGCTTGGGTACAGGCACCACATATGGCTACACCTTC,-,-,TRBJ1-2,TRBV5-1,15